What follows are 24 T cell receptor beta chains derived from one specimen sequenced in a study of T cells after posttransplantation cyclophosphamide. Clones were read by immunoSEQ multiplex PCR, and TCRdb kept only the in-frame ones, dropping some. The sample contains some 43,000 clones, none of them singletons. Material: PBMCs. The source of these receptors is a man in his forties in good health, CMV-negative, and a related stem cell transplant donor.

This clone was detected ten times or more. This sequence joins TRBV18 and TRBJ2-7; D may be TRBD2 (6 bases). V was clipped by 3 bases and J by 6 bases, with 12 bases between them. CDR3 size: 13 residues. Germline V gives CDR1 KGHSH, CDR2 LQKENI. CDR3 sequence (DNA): TGTGCCAGCTCACCGACTAGTTTGGGCGAGCAGTACTTC. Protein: CASSPTSLGEQYF.

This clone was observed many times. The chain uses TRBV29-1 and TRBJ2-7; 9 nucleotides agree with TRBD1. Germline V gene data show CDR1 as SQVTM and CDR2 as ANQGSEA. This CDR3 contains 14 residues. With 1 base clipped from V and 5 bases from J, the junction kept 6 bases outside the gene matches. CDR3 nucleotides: TGCAGCGTTGAAGGAAGGGACAGGGAACACGAGCAGTACTTC. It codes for CSVEGRDREHEQYF.

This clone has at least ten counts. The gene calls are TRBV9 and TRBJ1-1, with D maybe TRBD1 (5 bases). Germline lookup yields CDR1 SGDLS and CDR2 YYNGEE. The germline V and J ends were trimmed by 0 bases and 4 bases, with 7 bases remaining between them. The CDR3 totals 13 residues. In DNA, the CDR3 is TGTGCCAGCAGCGTAGGGGACTTCACTGAAGCTTTCTTT. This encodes CASSVGDFTEAFF.

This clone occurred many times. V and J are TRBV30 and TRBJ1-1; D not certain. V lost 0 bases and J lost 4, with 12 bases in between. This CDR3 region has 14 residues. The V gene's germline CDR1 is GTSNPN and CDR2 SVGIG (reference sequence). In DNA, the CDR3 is TGTGCCTGGAGTGTACTCGGGGTGACCACTGAAGCTTTCTTT. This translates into CAWSVLGVTTEAFF. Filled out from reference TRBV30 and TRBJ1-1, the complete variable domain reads SQTIHQWPATLVQPVGSPLSLECTVEGTSNPNLYWYRQAAGRGLQLLFYSVGIGQISSEVPQNLSASRPQDRQFILSSKKLLLSDSGFYLCAWSVLGVTTEAFFGQGTRLTVV.

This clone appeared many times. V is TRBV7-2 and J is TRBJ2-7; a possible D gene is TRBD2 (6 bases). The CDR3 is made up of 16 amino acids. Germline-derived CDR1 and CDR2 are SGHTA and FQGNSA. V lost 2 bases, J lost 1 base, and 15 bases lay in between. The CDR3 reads CASSLLTGVGSYEQYF. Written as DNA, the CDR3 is TGTGCCAGCAGCTTATTGACGGGGGTAGGTTCCTACGAGCAGTACTTC.

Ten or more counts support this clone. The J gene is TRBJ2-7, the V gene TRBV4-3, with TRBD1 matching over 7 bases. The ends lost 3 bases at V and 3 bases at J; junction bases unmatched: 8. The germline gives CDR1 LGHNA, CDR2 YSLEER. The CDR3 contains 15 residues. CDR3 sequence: CASSQERTGNYEQYF. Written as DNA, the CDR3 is TGCGCCAGCAGCCAGGAAAGGACAGGAAACTACGAGCAGTACTTC.

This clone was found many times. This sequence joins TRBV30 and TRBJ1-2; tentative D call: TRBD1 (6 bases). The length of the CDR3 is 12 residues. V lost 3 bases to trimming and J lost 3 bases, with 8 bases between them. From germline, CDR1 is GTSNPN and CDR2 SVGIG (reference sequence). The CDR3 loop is CAWSRGDYGYTF. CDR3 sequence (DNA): TGTGCCTGGAGCAGGGGTGACTATGGCTACACCTTC.

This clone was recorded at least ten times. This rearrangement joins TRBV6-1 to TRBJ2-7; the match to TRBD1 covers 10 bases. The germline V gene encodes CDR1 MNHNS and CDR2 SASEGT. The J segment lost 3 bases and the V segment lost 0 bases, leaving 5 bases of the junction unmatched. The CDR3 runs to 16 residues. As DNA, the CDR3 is TGTGCCAGCAGTGAAGCCTGGACAGGGGGTATCTACGAGCAGTACTTC. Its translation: CASSEAWTGGIYEQYF.

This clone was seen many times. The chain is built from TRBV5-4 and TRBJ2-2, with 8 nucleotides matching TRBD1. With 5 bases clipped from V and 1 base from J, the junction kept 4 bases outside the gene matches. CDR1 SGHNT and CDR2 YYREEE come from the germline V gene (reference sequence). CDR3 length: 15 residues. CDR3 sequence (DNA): TGTGCCAGCAGGCCCGGGACAGGGAACACCGGGGAGCTGTTTTTT. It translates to CASRPGTGNTGELFF.

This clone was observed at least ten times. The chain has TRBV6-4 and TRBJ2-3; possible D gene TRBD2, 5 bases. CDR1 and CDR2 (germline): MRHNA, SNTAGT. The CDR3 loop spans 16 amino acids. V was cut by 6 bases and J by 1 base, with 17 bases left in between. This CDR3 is CASSARGAAGTDTQYF. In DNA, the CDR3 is TGTGCCAGCAGCGCTCGCGGTGCAGCGGGCACAGATACGCAGTATTTT.

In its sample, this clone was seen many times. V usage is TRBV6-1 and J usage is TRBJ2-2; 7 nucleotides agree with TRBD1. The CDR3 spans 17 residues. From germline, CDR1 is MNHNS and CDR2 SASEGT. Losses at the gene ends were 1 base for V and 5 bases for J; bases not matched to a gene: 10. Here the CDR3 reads CASSEDRGSQWTGELFF. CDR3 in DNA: TGTGCCAGCAGTGAAGACAGGGGTTCACAGTGGACCGGGGAGCTGTTTTTT.

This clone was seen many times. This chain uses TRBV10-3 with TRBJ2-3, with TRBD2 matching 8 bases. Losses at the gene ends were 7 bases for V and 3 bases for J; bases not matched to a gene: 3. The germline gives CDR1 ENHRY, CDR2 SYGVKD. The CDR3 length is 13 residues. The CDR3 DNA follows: TGTGCCATCAAAAGCGGGAGTACAGATACGCAGTATTTT. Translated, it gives CAIKSGSTDTQYF.

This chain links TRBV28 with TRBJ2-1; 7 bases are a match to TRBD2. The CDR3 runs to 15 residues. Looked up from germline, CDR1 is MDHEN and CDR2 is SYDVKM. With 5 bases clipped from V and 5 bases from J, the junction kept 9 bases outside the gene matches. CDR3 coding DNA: TGTGCCAGCAGTACCCAGCGGGATAGGGACAATGAGCAGTTCTTC. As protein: CASSTQRDRDNEQFF. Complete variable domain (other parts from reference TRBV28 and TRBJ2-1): DVKVTQSSRYLVKRTGEKVFLECVQDMDHENMFWYRQDPGLGLRLIYFSYDVKMKEKGDIPEGYSVSREKKERFSLILESASTNQTSMYLCASSTQRDRDNEQFFGPGTRLTVL.

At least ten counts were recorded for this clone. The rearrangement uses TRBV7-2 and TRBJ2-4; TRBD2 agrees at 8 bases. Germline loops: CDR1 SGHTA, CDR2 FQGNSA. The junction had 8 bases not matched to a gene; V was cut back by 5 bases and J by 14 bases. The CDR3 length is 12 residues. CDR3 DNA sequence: TGTGCCAGCAGCCTAACTAGCGGCGAGGAGTACTTC. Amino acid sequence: CASSLTSGEEYF.

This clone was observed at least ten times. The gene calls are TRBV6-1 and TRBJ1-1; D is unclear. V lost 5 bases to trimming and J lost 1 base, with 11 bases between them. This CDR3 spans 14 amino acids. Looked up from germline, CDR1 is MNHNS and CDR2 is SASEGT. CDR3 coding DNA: TGTGCCAGCAGTACGTCAGGAGGGAACACTGAAGCTTTCTTT. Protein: CASSTSGGNTEAFF.

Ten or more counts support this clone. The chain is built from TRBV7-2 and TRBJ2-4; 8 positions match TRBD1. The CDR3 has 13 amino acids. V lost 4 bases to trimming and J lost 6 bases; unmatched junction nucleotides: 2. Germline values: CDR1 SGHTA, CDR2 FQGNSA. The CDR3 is CASSSDRGNIQYF. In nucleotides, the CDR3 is TGTGCCAGCAGCTCTGACAGGGGAAACATTCAGTACTTC.

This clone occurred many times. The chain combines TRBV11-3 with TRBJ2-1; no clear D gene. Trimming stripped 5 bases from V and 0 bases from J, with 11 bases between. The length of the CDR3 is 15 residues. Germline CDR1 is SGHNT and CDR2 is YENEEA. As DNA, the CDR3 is TGTGCCAGCAGCACTTCTTTTAGCTCCTACAATGAGCAGTTCTTC. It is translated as CASSTSFSSYNEQFF.

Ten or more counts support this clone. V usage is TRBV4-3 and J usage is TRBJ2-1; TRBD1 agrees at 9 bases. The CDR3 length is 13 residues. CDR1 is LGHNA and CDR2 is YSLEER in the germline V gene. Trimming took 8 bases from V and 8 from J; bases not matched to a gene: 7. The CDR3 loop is CASAWDRAYEQFF. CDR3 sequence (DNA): TGCGCCAGCGCATGGGACAGGGCATATGAGCAGTTCTTC.

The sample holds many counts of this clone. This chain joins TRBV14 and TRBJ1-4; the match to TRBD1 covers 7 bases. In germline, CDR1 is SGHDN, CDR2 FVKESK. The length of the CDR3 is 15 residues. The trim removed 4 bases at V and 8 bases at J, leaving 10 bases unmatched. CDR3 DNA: TGTGCCAGCAGCCCAACCCCAGGGGGGACCGAAAAACTGTTTTTT. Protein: CASSPTPGGTEKLFF.

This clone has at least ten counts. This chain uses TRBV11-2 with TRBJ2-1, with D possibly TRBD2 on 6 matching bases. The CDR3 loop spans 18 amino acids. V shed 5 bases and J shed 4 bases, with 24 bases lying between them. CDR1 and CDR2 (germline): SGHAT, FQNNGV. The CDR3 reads CASSPDPYLAMDYNEQFF. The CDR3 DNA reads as TGTGCCAGCAGCCCAGACCCCTATCTAGCGATGGATTACAATGAGCAGTTCTTC.

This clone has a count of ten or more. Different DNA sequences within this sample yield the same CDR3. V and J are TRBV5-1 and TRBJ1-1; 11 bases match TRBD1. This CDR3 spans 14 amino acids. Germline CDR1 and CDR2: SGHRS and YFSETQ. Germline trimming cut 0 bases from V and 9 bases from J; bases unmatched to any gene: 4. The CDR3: CASSLARDRGKAFF. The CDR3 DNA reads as TGCGCCAGCAGCTTGGCCCGGGACAGGGGGAAAGCTTTCTTT.

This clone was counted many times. The CDR3 bases are TGTGCCAGCAGTAAAGACAGCCCAGATAGCAATCAGCCCCAGCATTTT. The encoded protein is CASSKDSPDSNQPQHF. The gene calls are TRBV6-1 and TRBJ1-5, with a tentative D call TRBD1 (5 bases). This CDR3 is built from 16 residues. CDR1 and CDR2 (germline): MNHNS, SASEGT. Trimming took 5 bases from V and 0 from J, leaving 14 bases between them.

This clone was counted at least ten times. CDR3: CASGQGTSGTPQETQYF. The CDR3 DNA follows: TGTGCTAGTGGTCAGGGGACTAGCGGGACTCCTCAAGAGACCCAGTACTTC. This chain links TRBV12-5 with TRBJ2-5; the match to TRBD2 covers 13 bases. Trimming at V came to 5 bases and at J to 2 bases, leaving 8 bases not matched to a gene. There are 17 residues in the CDR3. Germline V gene sequence: CDR1 LGHNT, CDR2 FRNRAP.

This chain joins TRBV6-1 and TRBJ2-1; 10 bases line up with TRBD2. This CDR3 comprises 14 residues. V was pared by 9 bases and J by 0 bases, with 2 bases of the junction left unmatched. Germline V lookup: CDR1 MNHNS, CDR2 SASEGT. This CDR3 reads CASQREGSYNEQFF. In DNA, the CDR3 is TGTGCCAGTCAGCGGGAGGGCTCCTACAATGAGCAGTTCTTC.